This T cell receptor (beta chain) came from a study of long-term antiretroviral therapy in people with HIV. Points from the study as a whole: For ART adherence, viral resistance and therapy changes, no data were available.

This was the immunoSEQ v3.0 assay at survey level. Sequencing used immunoSEQ multiplex PCR; TCRdb keeps in-frame clones, though not all of them. The data show around 15,000 clones, around four fifths seen once. This clone occurred once. Its antigen is as yet unknown. This sample comprised unsorted PBMCs, obtained 2.1 years after starting antiretroviral therapy. The TCR was taken from a man aged 35 to 55 with HIV.

CDR3 sequence (DNA): TGTGCCAGCAGCTTACTCAGGGGACAAACCTACAATGAGCAGTTCTTC. Translated, it gives CASSLLRGQTYNEQFF. The chain employs TRBV7-9 and TRBJ2-1; D is possibly TRBD1 (6 bases). CDR1 SEHNR and CDR2 FQNEAQ come from the germline V gene (reference sequence). The CDR3 is 16 amino acids. The ends were cut back, 2 bases at V and 2 bases at J, with 13 bases in the middle.